A single sample gave rise to the 12 T cell receptor beta chains below, sequenced in a study of blood T cell repertoires in COVID-19. The assay was immunoSEQ multiplex PCR, and TCRdb's table has in-frame clones only and misses some. The table has more than 400,000 clones, about nine tenths seen once. Sequencing used PBMCs or T cells enriched from blood (not recorded which). These receptors originate from a woman aged 18-29 years who had recovered from COVID-19.

The V call is TRBV28, the J call TRBJ1-2; 7 nucleotides line up with TRBD1. V shed 6 bases, J shed 4 bases, and the junction held 14 bases outside the gene matches. The CDR3 is made up of 16 amino acids. The germline V gene has CDR1 MDHEN and CDR2 SYDVKM. CDR3: CASRSSQNRGPYGYTF. The CDR3 DNA reads TGTGCCAGCAGGAGCAGTCAAAACAGGGGACCCTATGGCTACACCTTC.

The chain combines TRBV27 with TRBJ2-7; 11 nucleotides align to TRBD1. The V gene's germline CDR1 is MNHEY and CDR2 SMNVEV (reference sequence). CDR3 length: 18 residues. V shed 0 bases, J shed 2 bases, and the junction held 9 bases outside the gene matches. CDR3 amino acids: CASSLSRVRDRGTYEQYF. The DNA of the CDR3 is TGTGCCAGCAGTTTATCTCGGGTCCGGGACAGGGGGACCTACGAGCAGTACTTC.

The chain has TRBV15 and TRBJ2-1, with D uncertain. This CDR3 is built from 13 residues. Germline loops: CDR1 LNHNV, CDR2 YYDKDF (reference sequence). Trimming removed 0 bases at V and 6 bases at J, with 6 bases between. The CDR3 nucleotides are TGTGCCACCAGCAGAGAGCGCCCCAATGAGCAGTTCTTC. Translating gives CATSRERPNEQFF.

The table lists this clone with a few counts. J is TRBJ1-5 and V is TRBV5-6, with 9 bases that match TRBD1. Trimming cost V 2 bases and J 2 bases; bases outside gene matches: 8. CDR1 SGHDT and CDR2 YYEEEE come from the germline V gene. This CDR3 comprises 17 residues. The CDR3 coding sequence is TGTGCCAGCAGCTTTAACAGGGGGCGCTTTGGCAATCAGCCCCAGCATTTT. This translates into CASSFNRGRFGNQPQHF. The variable domain in full, with the rest retrieved from reference TRBV5-6 and TRBJ1-5, is DAGVTQSPTHLIKTRGQQVTLRCSPKSGHDTVSWYQQALGQGPQFIFQYYEEEERQRGNFPDRFSGHQFPNYSSELNVNALLLGDSALYLCASSFNRGRFGNQPQHFGDGTRLSIL.

V is TRBV2 and J is TRBJ1-6, with a possible D match to TRBD1 (6 bases). The germline V gene encodes CDR1 SNHLY and CDR2 FYNNEI. Trimming shortened V by 5 bases and J by 10 bases, and 15 bases separated the two germline ends. This CDR3 contains 14 residues. The CDR3 region has the DNA TGTGCCAGCAGTCCAGTGGTGCAGGGGTCACCCCTCCACTTT. Amino acids: CASSPVVQGSPLHF.

The chain has TRBV19 and TRBJ1-4, with D possibly being TRBD1 (6 bases). Trimming stripped 5 bases from V and 7 bases from J, with 11 bases between. CDR3 length equals 13 residues. CDR1 and CDR2 (germline): LNHDA, SQIVND (reference sequence). CDR3 coding DNA: TGTGCCAGTAGTTTGACAGGAGGTGAAAAACTGTTTTTT. Translated, it gives CASSLTGGEKLFF. The variable domain in full, completed from reference TRBV19 and TRBJ1-4, reads DGGITQSPKYLFRKEGQNVTLSCEQNLNHDAMYWYRQDPGQGLRLIYYSQIVNDFQKGDIAEGYSVSREKKESFPLTVTSAQKNPTAFYLCASSLTGGEKLFFGSGTQLSVL.

This clone has just a few counts. The DNA of the CDR3 is TGTGCCAGCAGCTTTCAACCAGGGGCAGGTTCACCCCTCCACTTT. It yields the protein CASSFQPGAGSPLHF. The chain employs TRBV12-1 and TRBJ1-6; the D call of TRBD1 is as the table states it, not checked on the DNA. TRBV12-1 is noted as a pseudogene. The CDR3 consists of 15 residues.

This sequence joins TRBV5-1 and TRBJ2-3; 11 positions agree with TRBD2. The junction had 7 bases not matched to a gene; V was cut back by 2 bases and J by 5 bases. Germline V gene data show CDR1 as SGHRS and CDR2 as YFSETQ. The CDR3 has 16 residues. The CDR3 DNA reads as TGCGCCAGCAGCTTCCTACTAGCGGGGGTTGGAGATACGCAGTATTTT. It encodes CASSFLLAGVGDTQYF.

The chain carries TRBV20-1 and TRBJ2-1; 9 bases fit TRBD2. J gave up 5 bases and V 3 bases, and 8 bases lay outside the gene matches. The CDR3 covers 15 residues. The germline gives CDR1 DFQATT, CDR2 SNEGSKA (reference sequence). In nucleotides, the CDR3 is TGCAGTGCTAGTGGCTGGGCGGGGGGGGACAATGAGCAGTTCTTC. As protein: CSASGWAGGDNEQFF.

The chain carries TRBV4-2 and TRBJ1-2; D is uncertain. Trimming took 4 bases from V and 0 from J, leaving 15 bases between them. The CDR3 extends over 16 amino acids. CDR1 and CDR2 from the germline V gene are LGHNA and YNFKEQ. Here the CDR3 reads CASSPRESSTNYGYTF. In DNA form, the CDR3 reads TGTGCCAGCAGCCCACGGGAGAGTTCCACTAACTATGGCTACACCTTC.

The table lists this clone with a count of one. The V gene is TRBV19, the J gene TRBJ1-2, with TRBD1 matching over 7 bases. Trimming took 8 bases from V and 8 from J; bases not matched to a gene: 11. The germline CDR1 and CDR2 sequences are LNHDA and SQIVND (reference sequence). The CDR3 contains 13 residues. The DNA for the CDR3 is TGTGCCAGTGCCTCGGACAGGAGGGGAGGCTACACCTTC. Protein: CASASDRRGGYTF.

V is TRBV14 and J is TRBJ2-7, with a tentative D call TRBD2 (6 bases). V lost 0 bases, J lost 3 bases, and 9 bases lay in between. The germline gives CDR1 SGHDN, CDR2 FVKESK. CDR3 length: 14 residues. The CDR3 sequence: CASSQEVGGYEQYF. The CDR3 region has the DNA TGTGCCAGCAGCCAAGAGGTGGGGGGCTACGAGCAGTACTTC.